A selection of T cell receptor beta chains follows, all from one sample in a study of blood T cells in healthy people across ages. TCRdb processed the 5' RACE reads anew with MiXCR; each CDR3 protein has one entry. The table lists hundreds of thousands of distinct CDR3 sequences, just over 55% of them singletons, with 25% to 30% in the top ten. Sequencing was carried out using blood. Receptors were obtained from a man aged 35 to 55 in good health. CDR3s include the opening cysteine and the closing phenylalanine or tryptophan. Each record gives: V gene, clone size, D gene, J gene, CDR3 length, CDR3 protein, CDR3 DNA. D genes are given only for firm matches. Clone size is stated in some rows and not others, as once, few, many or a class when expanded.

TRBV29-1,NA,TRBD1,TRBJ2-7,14,CSVVVRDSSYEQYF,TGCAGCGTTGTTGTACGGGACAGCTCCTACGAGCAGTACTTC
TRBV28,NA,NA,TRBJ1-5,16,CASRTNYRAGNQPQHF,TGTGCCAGCAGAACTAATTATCGGGCGGGCAATCAGCCCCAGCATTTT
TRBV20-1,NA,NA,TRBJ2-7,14,CSARDAKQKYEQYF,TGCAGTGCTAGGGACGCAAAACAGAAATACGAGCAGTACTTC
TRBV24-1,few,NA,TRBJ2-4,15,CATSDKDLAKNIQYF,TGTGCCACCAGCGATAAGGACCTAGCCAAAAACATTCAGTACTTC
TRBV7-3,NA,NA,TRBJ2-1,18,CASSPLGAGPYTYNEQFF,TGTGCCAGCAGTCCACTGGGCGCAGGTCCCTATACCTACAATGAGCAGTTCTTC
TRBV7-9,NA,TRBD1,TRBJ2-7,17,CASSLGSMGQGSYEQYF,TGTGCCAGCAGCTTAGGCTCTATGGGACAGGGCTCCTACGAGCAGTACTTC
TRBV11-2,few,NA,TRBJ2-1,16,CASSLGGVGWGNEQFF,TGTGCCAGCAGCTTAGGAGGCGTCGGGTGGGGCAATGAGCAGTTCTTC
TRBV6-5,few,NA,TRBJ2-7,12,CASSRRGREQYF,TGTGCCAGCAGCCGACGGGGTAGGGAGCAGTACTTC
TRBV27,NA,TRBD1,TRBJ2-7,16,CASRDRTGTGFYEQYF,TGTGCCAGCAGAGATCGTACCGGGACAGGGTTCTACGAGCAGTACTTC
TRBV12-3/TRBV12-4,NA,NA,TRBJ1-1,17,CASSFRTGGLRNTEAFF,TGTGCCAGCAGTTTTCGGACGGGGGGCTTAAGGAACACTGAAGCTTTCTTT
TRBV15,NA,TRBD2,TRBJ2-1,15,CATSGGGGGFNEQFF,TGTGCCACCAGCGGCGGGGGGGGCGGTTTCAATGAGCAGTTCTTC
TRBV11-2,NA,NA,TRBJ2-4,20,CASSLDGLSGRLIAKNIQYF,TGTGCCAGCAGCTTAGATGGGTTAAGCGGACGTCTTATAGCCAAAAACATTCAGTACTTC
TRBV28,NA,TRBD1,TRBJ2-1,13,CASRTGALNEQFF,TGTGCCAGCAGAACAGGGGCTCTCAATGAGCAGTTCTTC
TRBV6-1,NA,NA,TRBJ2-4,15,CASSEEIWGRGIQYF,TGTGCCAGCAGTGAAGAAATATGGGGGAGAGGCATTCAGTACTTC
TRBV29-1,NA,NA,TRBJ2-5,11,CSVAFSDEQYF,TGCAGCGTTGCCTTTTCCGATGAGCAGTACTTC
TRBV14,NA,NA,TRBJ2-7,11,CASSPGHEQYF,TGTGCCAGCAGCCCAGGGCACGAGCAGTACTTC
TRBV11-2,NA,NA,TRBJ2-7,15,CASSLAAGPTYEQYF,TGTGCCAGCAGCTTGGCGGCGGGTCCTACTTACGAGCAGTACTTC
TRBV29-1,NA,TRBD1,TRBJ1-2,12,CSGIQGAEGYTF,TGCAGCGGAATACAGGGGGCCGAGGGCTACACCTTC
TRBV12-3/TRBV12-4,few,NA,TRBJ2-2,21,CASSFHLGTPPPAKITGELFF,TGTGCCAGCAGCTTCCACCTCGGGACACCACCACCAGCCAAGATCACCGGGGAGCTGTTTTTT
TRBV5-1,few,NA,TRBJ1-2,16,CASSLGRGGQALGYTF,TGCGCCAGCAGCTTGGGGCGGGGGGGACAAGCGCTCGGCTACACCTTC
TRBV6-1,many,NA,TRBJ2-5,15,CASSAMSTLLGTQYF,TGTGCCAGCAGTGCCATGAGTACTTTGTTAGGGACCCAGTACTTC
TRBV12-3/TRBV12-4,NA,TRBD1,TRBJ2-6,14,CASKQGHGANVLTF,TGTGCCAGCAAACAGGGGCACGGGGCCAACGTCCTGACTTTC
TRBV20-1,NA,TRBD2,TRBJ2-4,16,CSVLWEGGAWENIQYF,TGCAGTGTCCTCTGGGAGGGAGGGGCCTGGGAAAACATTCAGTACTTC
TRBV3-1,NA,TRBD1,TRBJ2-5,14,CASSRTGVRETQYF,TGTGCCAGCAGCCGGACAGGGGTGCGAGAGACCCAGTACTTC
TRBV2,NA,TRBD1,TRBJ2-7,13,CASNRQGVYEQYF,TGTGCCAGCAATAGACAGGGGGTCTACGAGCAGTACTTC